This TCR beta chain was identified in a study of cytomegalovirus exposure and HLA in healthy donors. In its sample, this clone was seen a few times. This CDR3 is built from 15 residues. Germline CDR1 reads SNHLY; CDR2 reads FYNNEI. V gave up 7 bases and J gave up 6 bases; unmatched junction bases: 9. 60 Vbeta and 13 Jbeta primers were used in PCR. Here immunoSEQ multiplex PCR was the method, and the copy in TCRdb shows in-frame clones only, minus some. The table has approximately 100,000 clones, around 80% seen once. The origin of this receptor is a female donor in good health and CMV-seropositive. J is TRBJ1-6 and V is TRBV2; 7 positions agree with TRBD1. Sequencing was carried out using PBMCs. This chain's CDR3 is CASTQQGIINSPLHF. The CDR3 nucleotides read TGTGCCAGCACCCAACAGGGGATTATTAATTCACCCCTCCACTTT.